This TCR beta chain was identified in a study of cytomegalovirus exposure and HLA in healthy donors. A few counts support this clone. The sample contains more than one DNA sequence encoding this CDR3. The PCR ran on 60 Vbeta and 13 Jbeta primers. TCRdb's table, derived via immunoSEQ multiplex PCR, lists solely in-frame clones and lacks some. The sample yields 100,000 or so clones, 65% to 90% seen once. The sequence derives from a young man in good health and CMV-seropositive. Sequencing was performed on PBMCs.

DNA for the CDR3: TGTGCCAGCAGCCGGGGGGCAACTAATGAAAAACTGTTTTTT. This codes for CASSRGATNEKLFF. The rearrangement uses TRBV7-9 and TRBJ1-4; a weak D match, TRBD1 (5 bases). The CDR3 spans 14 residues. Germline V gene sequence: CDR1 SEHNR, CDR2 FQNEAQ (reference sequence). V lost 5 bases to trimming and J lost 0 bases, with 7 bases between them. The variable domain in full, completed from reference TRBV7-9 and TRBJ1-4, reads DTGVSQNPRHKITKRGQNVTFRCDPISEHNRLYWYRQTLGQGPEFLTYFQNEAQLEKSRLLSDRFSAERPKGSFSTLEIQRTEQGDSAMYLCASSRGATNEKLFFGSGTQLSVL.